These 15 T cell receptor beta chains share one sample of origin, sequenced in a study of shared clonotypes between healthy human individuals. Here immunoSEQ multiplex PCR was the method, and the copy in TCRdb shows in-frame clones only, minus some. The data show almost 750,000 clones, with over 60% seen just once and under 2% held by the top ten. The specimen sequenced was memory CD4+ T cells sorted from blood. Subset here: CD45RA-negative fraction. The receptors here all came from a woman in her 30s in good health.

Only a few counts were recorded for this clone. The chain couples TRBV5-6 to TRBJ2-5; D tentatively fits TRBD1 or TRBD2 (6 bases each). The CDR3 extends over 16 amino acids. Germline CDR1 SGHDT, CDR2 YYEEEE. V was trimmed by 1 base and J by 1 base, leaving 14 bases between them. The CDR3 is CASSLLGGRSQETQYF. The CDR3 DNA sequence: TGTGCCAGCAGCTTGTTGGGGGGCAGGTCCCAAGAGACCCAGTACTTC.

In the case of this clone: An end of the junction differs from the germline gene, which may be a read error. This rearrangement joins TRBV7-6 to TRBJ2-7; no clear D gene. The CDR3 loop spans 14 amino acids. Germline V gene lookup returns CDR1 SGHVS and CDR2 FNYEAQ. Here the CDR3 DNA reads TGTGCCAGCAGTTTAGGTGTTAGTTCCTACGAGCAGTACTTC. It codes for CASSLGVSSYEQYF.

The chain couples TRBV11-3 to TRBJ2-5; 8 bases line up with TRBD1. Trimming at V came to 1 base and at J to 2 bases, leaving 0 bases not matched to a gene. The CDR3 contains 14 residues. Germline values: CDR1 SGHNT, CDR2 YENEEA. CDR3 sequence reads: CASSLGQGQETQYF. CDR3 sequence (DNA): TGTGCCAGCAGCTTAGGACAGGGGCAAGAGACCCAGTACTTC.

As regards this clone: Other nucleotide sequences from this sample produce the same CDR3. The rearrangement links TRBV19 to TRBJ1-1, with D uncertain. CDR3 length: 12 residues. With 6 bases removed from V and 4 bases from J, the gap between germline ends came to 9 bases. Germline CDR1 is LNHDA and CDR2 is SQIVND (reference sequence). CDR3 coding DNA: TGTGCCAGTAGCCGCCGGGGCACTGAAGCTTTCTTT. Its protein product is CASSRRGTEAFF.

The gene calls are TRBV5-1 and TRBJ2-7, with 10 bases lining up with TRBD1. The CDR3 extends over 15 amino acids. The trim removed 4 bases at V and 6 bases at J, leaving 10 bases unmatched. Germline loops: CDR1 SGHRS, CDR2 YFSETQ. The CDR3 here is CASSLIDRGPGEQYF. The CDR3 DNA reads TGCGCCAGCAGCCTGATCGACAGGGGGCCGGGCGAGCAGTACTTC.

The chain combines TRBV2 with TRBJ1-5, with D unresolved. This CDR3 has 16 residues. The germline gives CDR1 SNHLY, CDR2 FYNNEI. V gave up 1 base and J gave up 7 bases, with 17 bases separating them. CDR3 DNA sequence: TGTGCCAGCAGTGAAGACACCCAAGTCTTGTACCAGCCCCAGCATTTT. This codes for CASSEDTQVLYQPQHF.

On this clone itself: A much larger clone differs from this one at a single base, so this may be a read error. Different DNA sequences within this sample yield the same CDR3. CDR3 bases: TGTGCCAGCAGTTACGGGACAGGGGGCTACGAGCAGTACTTC. Amino acid sequence: CASSYGTGGYEQYF. V and J are TRBV6-5 and TRBJ2-7; 11 nucleotides line up with TRBD1. The germline gives CDR1 MNHEY, CDR2 SVGAGI. This CDR3 has 14 amino acids. The V gene end was trimmed by 2 bases and the J gene end by 3 bases; junction bases not matched to a gene: 0.

This clone occurred once. The chain joins TRBV7-9 to TRBJ1-4; a possible D gene is TRBD1 (6 bases). The germline V and J ends were trimmed by 7 bases and 0 bases, with 24 bases remaining between them. This CDR3 comprises 19 residues. Looked up from germline, CDR1 is SEHNR and CDR2 is FQNEAQ (reference sequence). This chain's CDR3 is CASTGFWGRGYATNEKLFF. The CDR3 DNA is TGTGCCAGCACTGGTTTCTGGGGGCGAGGTTATGCAACTAATGAAAAACTGTTTTTT.

The chain couples TRBV27 to TRBJ2-7; no reliable D call. This CDR3 is 13 amino acids long. Germline lookup yields CDR1 MNHEY and CDR2 SMNVEV (reference sequence). Trimming cost V 2 bases and J 6 bases, with 11 bases left between them. CDR3 nucleotide sequence: TGTGCCAGCAGTTTAGTCGGTAGCCCCGAGCAGTACTTC. As protein: CASSLVGSPEQYF.

The chain carries TRBV23-1 and TRBJ2-1; the match to TRBD1 covers 9 bases. TRBV23-1 is given ORF status, its function remaining uncertain. This CDR3 is 15 amino acids long. V was clipped by 2 bases and J by 3 bases; unmatched bases: 2. The DNA of the CDR3 is TGCGCCAGCAGTCAAACAGGGGGCTGCTACAATGAGCAGTTCTTC. This sequence encodes CASSQTGGCYNEQFF.

The rearrangement links TRBV19 to TRBJ1-1; TRBD1 agrees at 7 bases. From germline, CDR1 is LNHDA and CDR2 SQIVND (reference sequence). CDR3 length: 13 residues. V shed 4 bases, J shed 5 bases, and the junction held 4 bases outside the gene matches. The CDR3 loop reads CASSTMTGTEAFF. In nucleotides, the CDR3 is TGTGCCAGTAGTACGATGACAGGGACTGAAGCTTTCTTT.

The V call is TRBV6-1, the J call TRBJ2-7; 9 bases agree with TRBD2. The CDR3 length is 15 residues. Losses at the gene ends were 3 bases for V and 3 bases for J; bases not matched to a gene: 6. Germline V gene data show CDR1 as MNHNS and CDR2 as SASEGT. The CDR3 spells CASSDLAGGGYEQYF. CDR3 DNA: TGTGCCAGCAGTGATCTGGCGGGAGGGGGCTACGAGCAGTACTTC.

This chain uses TRBV7-9 with TRBJ2-3; D might be TRBD2 (6 bases). This CDR3 has 15 residues. The V and J ends lost 6 bases and 4 bases respectively, with 17 bases between them. Per the germline V gene, CDR1 is SEHNR and CDR2 is FQNEAQ (reference sequence). The CDR3 loop reads CASSTGTPGADTQYF. CDR3 in DNA: TGTGCCAGCAGTACCGGGACCCCGGGGGCAGATACGCAGTATTTT.

The CDR3: CASSESRGGSYYEQYF. The DNA for the CDR3 is TGTGCCAGCAGTGAATCCCGGGGCGGCAGTTACTACGAGCAGTACTTC. The chain recombines TRBV25-1 with TRBJ2-7, with D perhaps TRBD1 or TRBD2 (5 bases each). Deletions cut 1 base from V and 3 bases from J, with 16 bases between. The CDR3 length is 16 residues. Germline V lookup: CDR1 MGHDK, CDR2 SYGVNS.

This clone appeared many times. The chain carries TRBV30 and TRBJ1-4; TRBD1 aligns across 9 bases. The V gene's germline CDR1 is GTSNPN and CDR2 SVGIG (reference sequence). The CDR3 contains 15 residues. With V trimmed by 2 bases and J by 7 bases, 8 bases remained unmatched. CDR3 region: CAWSMLGTGSEKLFF. In nucleotides, the CDR3 is TGTGCCTGGAGTATGCTCGGGACAGGGAGTGAAAAACTGTTTTTT.